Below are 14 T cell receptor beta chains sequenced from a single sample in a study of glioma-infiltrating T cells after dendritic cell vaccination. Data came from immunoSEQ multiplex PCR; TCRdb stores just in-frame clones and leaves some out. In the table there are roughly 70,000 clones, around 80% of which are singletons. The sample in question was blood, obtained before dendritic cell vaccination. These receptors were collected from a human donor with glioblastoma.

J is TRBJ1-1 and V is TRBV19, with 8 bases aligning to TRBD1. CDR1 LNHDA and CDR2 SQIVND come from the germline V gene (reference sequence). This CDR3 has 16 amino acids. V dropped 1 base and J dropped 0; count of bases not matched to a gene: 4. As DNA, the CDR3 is TGTGCCAGTAGTATAGCGGCAGGGGGCTTGAACACTGAAGCTTTCTTT. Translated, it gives CASSIAAGGLNTEAFF.

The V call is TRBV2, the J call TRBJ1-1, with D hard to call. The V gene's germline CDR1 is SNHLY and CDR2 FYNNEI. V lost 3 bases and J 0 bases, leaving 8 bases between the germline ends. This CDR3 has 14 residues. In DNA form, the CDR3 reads TGTGCCAGCAGTGACAGGTTTTTGAACACTGAAGCTTTCTTT. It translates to CASSDRFLNTEAFF.

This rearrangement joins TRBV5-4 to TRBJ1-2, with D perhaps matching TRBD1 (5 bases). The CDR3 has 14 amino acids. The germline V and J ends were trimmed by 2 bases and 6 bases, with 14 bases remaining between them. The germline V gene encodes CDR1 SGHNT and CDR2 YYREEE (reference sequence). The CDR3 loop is CASSFGGTTDGYTF. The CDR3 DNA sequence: TGTGCCAGCAGCTTCGGGGGAACGACTGATGGCTACACCTTC.

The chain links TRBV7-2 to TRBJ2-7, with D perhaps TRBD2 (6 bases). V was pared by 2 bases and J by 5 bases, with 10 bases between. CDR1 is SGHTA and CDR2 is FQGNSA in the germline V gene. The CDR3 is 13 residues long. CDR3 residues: CASSLIRGNEQYF. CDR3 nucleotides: TGTGCCAGCAGCTTAATTCGGGGGAACGAGCAGTACTTC.

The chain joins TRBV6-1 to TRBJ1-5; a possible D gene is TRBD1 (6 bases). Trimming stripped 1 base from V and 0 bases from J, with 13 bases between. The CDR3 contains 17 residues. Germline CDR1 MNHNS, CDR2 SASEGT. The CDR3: CASSEVQGGYSNQPQHF. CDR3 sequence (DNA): TGTGCCAGCAGTGAAGTACAAGGGGGTTATAGCAATCAGCCCCAGCATTTT.

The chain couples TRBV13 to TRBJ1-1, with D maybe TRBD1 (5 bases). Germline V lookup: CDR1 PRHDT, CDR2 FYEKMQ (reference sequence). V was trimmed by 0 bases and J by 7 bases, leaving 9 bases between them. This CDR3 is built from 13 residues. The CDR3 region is CASSLGQGSEAFF. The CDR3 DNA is TGTGCCAGCAGCTTAGGTCAGGGTAGTGAAGCTTTCTTT.

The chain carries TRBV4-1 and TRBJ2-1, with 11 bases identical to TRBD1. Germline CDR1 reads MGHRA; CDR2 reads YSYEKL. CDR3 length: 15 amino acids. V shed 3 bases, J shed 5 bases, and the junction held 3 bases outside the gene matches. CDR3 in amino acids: CASSHRTGGNNEQFF. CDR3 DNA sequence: TGCGCCAGCAGCCACCGGACAGGGGGCAACAATGAGCAGTTCTTC.

CDR3 sequence: CASSDRDRKSYEQYF. The CDR3 DNA follows: TGTGCCAGCAGTGACCGGGACAGGAAATCCTACGAGCAGTACTTC. The gene calls are TRBV6-1 and TRBJ2-7; 8 bases align to TRBD1. CDR1 and CDR2 from the germline V gene are MNHNS and SASEGT. V lost 3 bases and J lost 1; bases outside the gene matches: 5. CDR3 length: 15 residues.

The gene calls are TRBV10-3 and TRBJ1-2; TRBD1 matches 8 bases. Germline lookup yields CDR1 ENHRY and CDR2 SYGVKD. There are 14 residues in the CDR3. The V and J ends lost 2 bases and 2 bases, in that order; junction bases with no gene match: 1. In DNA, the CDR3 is TGTGCCATCAGTGAGGGACAGGGAAACTATGGCTACACCTTC. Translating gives CAISEGQGNYGYTF.

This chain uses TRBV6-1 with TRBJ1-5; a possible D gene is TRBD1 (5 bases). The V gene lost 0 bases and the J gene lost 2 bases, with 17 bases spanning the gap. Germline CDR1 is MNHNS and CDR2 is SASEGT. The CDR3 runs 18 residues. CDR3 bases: TGTGCCAGCAGTGAAGCGAAAAGGGGTACCAGCGGCAATCAGCCCCAGCATTTT. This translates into CASSEAKRGTSGNQPQHF.

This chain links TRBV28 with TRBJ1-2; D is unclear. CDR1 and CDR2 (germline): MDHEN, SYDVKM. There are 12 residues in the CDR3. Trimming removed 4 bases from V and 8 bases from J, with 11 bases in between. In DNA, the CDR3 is TGTGCCAGCAGTTCTTCCCCCAGGGGCTACACCTTC. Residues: CASSSSPRGYTF.

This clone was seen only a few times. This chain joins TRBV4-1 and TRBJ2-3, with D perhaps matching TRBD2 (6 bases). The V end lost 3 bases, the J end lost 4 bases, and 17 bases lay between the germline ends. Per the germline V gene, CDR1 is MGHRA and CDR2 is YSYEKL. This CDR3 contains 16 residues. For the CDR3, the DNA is TGCGCCAGCAGCCACCTCGGGAGAAGCGTTCCAGATACGCAGTATTTT. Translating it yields CASSHLGRSVPDTQYF.

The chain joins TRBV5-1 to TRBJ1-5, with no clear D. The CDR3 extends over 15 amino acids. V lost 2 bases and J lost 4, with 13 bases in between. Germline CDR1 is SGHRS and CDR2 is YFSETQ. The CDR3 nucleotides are TGCGCCAGCAGCTTTGAAGGACTCCTGAATCAGCCCCAGCATTTT. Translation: CASSFEGLLNQPQHF.

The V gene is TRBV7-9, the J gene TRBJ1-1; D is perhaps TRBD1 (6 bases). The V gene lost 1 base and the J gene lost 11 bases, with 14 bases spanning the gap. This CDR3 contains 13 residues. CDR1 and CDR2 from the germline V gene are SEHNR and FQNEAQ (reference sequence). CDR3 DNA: TGTGCCAGCAGCTTAGGCACCGGCAGGGGCGCTTTCTTT. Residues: CASSLGTGRGAFF.